The present TCR beta chain was sequenced within a study of graft-versus-host responses after intestinal transplantation. Whole-study results and caveats: An association linked early post-transplant HvG declines with peak circulating GvH clone levels.

Germline V lookup: CDR1 MNHEY, CDR2 SVGAGI. The CDR3 loop spans 14 amino acids. Trimming removed 0 bases at V and 1 base at J, with 4 bases between. The repertoire was sequenced with immunoSEQ multiplex PCR; TCRdb's copy has only in-frame clones and lacks some. The profile shows 20,000 to 25,000 clones, roughly half of them singletons. This receptor was taken from a human patient who received an intestinal transplant. Source: alloreactive CD4+ T cells from a mixed lymphocyte reaction culture, taken before intestinal transplant. As to subset: CFSE-low proliferating T cells sorted from roughly 6-day pre-transplant mixed lymphocyte reaction (GvH or HvG direction). V gene TRBV6-5 combines with J gene TRBJ1-5; D gene ambiguous. The CDR3 DNA reads as TGTGCCAGCAGTTACTCGGCCAGCAATCAGCCCCAGCATTTT. Its translation: CASSYSASNQPQHF.